This T cell receptor (beta chain) appears in the sequencing data of a study of CD8+CD57+ T cells in acquired aplastic anemia. The ends were cut back, 3 bases at V and 5 bases at J, with 8 bases in the middle. CDR1 and CDR2 (germline): SGHRS, YFSETQ. The CDR3 runs 12 residues. It was genomic DNA that served as the template for profiling TCR beta VDJ and CDR3. TCRdb re-called the reads through MiXCR, storing one row per CDR3 protein. The top ten hold approximately 1% of the sample, which has about 160,000 distinct CDR3 sequences, 35% to 55% seen once. Input material: sorted CD4+, CD8+, or CD8+CD57+ T cells (not recorded which) from PBMCs. The chain couples TRBV5-1 to TRBJ1-2, with D unresolved. This TCR came from a human donor in good health. The CDR3 sequence: CASSSPGYGYTF. CDR3 in DNA: TGCGCCAGCAGCTCGCCCGGTTATGGCTACACCTTC.